The following is a T cell receptor (beta chain) sequence with its context. This entry belongs to a study of blood T cell repertoires in COVID-19. Study at large: Spain, Italy and the United States supplied samples that represented acute and convalescent COVID-19. T cells, B-cell-depleted T cells, or PBMCs supplied cDNA or gDNA.

Original analysis: Amplification of reference gene primers provided the estimated nucleated cell counts. Only in-frame clones appear in the TCRdb table, and some are missing; sequencing was by immunoSEQ multiplex PCR. V, J and clone size were drawn from that table, and D and trimming were deduced from the DNA. The sample has around 230,000 clones, about nine tenths seen once. The sequenced sample consisted of PBMCs or T cells enriched from blood (not recorded which). The sequence came from a middle-aged woman with acute COVID-19.

The CDR3 here is CASSFYEDYGYTF. For the CDR3, the DNA is TGTGCCAGCAGTTTTTATGAGGACTATGGCTACACCTTC. This rearrangement joins TRBV12-3 or TRBV12-4 to TRBJ1-2; D not certain. Trimming removed 3 bases at V and 3 bases at J, with 8 bases between. The CDR3 totals 13 residues.